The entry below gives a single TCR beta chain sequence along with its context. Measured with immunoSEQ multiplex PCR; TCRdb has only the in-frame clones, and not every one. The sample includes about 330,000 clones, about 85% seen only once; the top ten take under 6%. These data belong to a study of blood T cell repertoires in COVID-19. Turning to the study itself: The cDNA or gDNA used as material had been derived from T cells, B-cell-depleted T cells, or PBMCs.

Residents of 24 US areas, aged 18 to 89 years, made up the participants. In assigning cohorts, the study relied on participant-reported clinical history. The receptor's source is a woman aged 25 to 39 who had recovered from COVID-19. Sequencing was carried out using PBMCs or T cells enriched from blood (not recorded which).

CDR3 protein: CASSRRQGDMYEQYF. The CDR3 DNA reads TGTGCCAGCAGCCGACGACAAGGGGACATGTACGAGCAGTACTTC. The chain links TRBV14 to TRBJ2-7; D possibly corresponds to TRBD1 (6 bases). The CDR3 loop spans 15 amino acids. Germline V lookup: CDR1 SGHDN, CDR2 FVKESK. V was cut by 4 bases and J by 4 bases, with 17 bases left in between.